Included here is one T cell receptor beta chain sequence, with context. Antigen unknown. Donors were drawn from the approximately 130-subject validation cohort, separate from the roughly 610-subject first cohort. Method: immunoSEQ multiplex PCR; TCRdb's copy keeps in-frame clones and lacks some. The table shows about 260,000 clones, with less than 95% occurring only once. The data are from a study of cytomegalovirus exposure and HLA in healthy donors. Overall study findings and caveats: With high specificity and sensitivity, the classifier reportedly diagnosed cytomegalovirus status. The tendency of first-cohort TCR clusters to co-occur in the approximately 110 validation repertoires was the finding of a later analysis. Researchers counted about 150 TCR beta chains as cytomegalovirus-associated.

This TCR derives from a woman aged 25 to 39 in good health and CMV-seronegative. The sequencing sample was made of PBMCs.

The CDR3: CASSPPGTDYQYF. CDR3 bases: TGTGCCAGTAGTCCTCCCGGGACAGATTACCAGTACTTC. V gene TRBV19 combines with J gene TRBJ2-7; 7 bases are shared with TRBD1. The V gene's germline CDR1 is LNHDA and CDR2 SQIVND (reference sequence). The V and J ends lost 5 bases and 10 bases, in that order; junction bases with no gene match: 11. This CDR3 comprises 13 residues. Filled out from reference TRBV19 and TRBJ2-7, the complete variable domain reads DGGITQSPKYLFRKEGQNVTLSCEQNLNHDAMYWYRQDPGQGLRLIYYSQIVNDFQKGDIAEGYSVSREKKESFPLTVTSAQKNPTAFYLCASSPPGTDYQYFGPGTRLTVT.